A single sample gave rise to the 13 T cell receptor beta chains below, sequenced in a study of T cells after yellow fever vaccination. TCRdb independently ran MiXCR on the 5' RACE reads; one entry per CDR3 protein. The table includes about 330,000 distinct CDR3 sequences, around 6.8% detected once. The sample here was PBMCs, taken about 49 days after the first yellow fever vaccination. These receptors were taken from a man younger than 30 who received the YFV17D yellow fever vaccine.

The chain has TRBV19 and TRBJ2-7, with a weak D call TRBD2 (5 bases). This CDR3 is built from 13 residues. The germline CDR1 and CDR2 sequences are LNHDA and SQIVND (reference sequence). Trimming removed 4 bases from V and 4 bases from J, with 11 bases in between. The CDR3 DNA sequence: TGTGCCAGTAGTACAAGCGGAGGTTACGAGCAGTACTTC. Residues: CASSTSGGYEQYF. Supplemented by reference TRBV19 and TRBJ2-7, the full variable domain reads DGGITQSPKYLFRKEGQNVTLSCEQNLNHDAMYWYRQDPGQGLRLIYYSQIVNDFQKGDIAEGYSVSREKKESFPLTVTSAQKNPTAFYLCASSTSGGYEQYFGPGTRLTVT.

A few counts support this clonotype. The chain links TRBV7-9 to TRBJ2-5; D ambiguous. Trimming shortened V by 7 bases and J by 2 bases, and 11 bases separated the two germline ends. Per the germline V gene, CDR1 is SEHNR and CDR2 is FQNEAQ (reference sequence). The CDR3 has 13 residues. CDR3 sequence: CASTISAQETQYF. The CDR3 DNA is TGTGCCAGCACCATCAGCGCTCAAGAGACCCAGTACTTC.

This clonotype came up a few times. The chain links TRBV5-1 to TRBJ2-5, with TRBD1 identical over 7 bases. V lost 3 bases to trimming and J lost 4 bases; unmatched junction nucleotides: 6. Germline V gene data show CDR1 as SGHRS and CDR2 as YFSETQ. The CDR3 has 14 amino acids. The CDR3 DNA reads TGCGCCAGCAGCTCGGGACAGTGGGGAGAGACCCAGTACTTC. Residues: CASSSGQWGETQYF.

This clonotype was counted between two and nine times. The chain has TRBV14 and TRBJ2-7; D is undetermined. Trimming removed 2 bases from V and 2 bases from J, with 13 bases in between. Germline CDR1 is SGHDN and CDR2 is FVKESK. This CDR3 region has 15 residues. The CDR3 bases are TGTGCCAGCAGCCAACGCCTTACAGCCACCTACGAGCAGTACGTC. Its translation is CASSQRLTATYEQYV.

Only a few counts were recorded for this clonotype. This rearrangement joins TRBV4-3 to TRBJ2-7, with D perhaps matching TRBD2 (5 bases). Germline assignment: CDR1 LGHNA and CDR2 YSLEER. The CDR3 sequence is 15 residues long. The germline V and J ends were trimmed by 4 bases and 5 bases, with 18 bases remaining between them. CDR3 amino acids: CASSPRAWDTDEQYF. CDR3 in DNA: TGCGCCAGCAGCCCGAGGGCTTGGGATACCGACGAGCAGTACTTC.

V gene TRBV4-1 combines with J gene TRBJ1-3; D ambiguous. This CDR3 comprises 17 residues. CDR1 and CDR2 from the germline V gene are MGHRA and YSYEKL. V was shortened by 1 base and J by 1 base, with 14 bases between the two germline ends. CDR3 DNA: TGCGCCAGCAGCCAAGCGGTAAACTCTGTTTCTGGAAACACCATATATTTT. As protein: CASSQAVNSVSGNTIYF.

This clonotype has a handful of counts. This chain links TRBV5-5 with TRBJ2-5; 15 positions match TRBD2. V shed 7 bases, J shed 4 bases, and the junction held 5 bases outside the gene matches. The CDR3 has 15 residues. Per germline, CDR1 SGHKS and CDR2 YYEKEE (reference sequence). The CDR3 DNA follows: TGTGCCAGCGGACTAGCGGGGGGGCAGGGAGAGACCCAGTACTTC. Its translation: CASGLAGGQGETQYF.

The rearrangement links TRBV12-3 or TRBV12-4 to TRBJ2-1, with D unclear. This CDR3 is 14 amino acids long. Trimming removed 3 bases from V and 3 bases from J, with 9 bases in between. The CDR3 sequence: CASSFRAGYNEQFF. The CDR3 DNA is TGTGCCAGCAGTTTTAGGGCTGGCTACAATGAGCAGTTCTTC.

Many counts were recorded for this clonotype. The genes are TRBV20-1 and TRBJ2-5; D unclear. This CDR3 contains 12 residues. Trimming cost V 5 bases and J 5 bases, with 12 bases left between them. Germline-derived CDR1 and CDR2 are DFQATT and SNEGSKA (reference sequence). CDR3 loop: CSAPVERETQYF. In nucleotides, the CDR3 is TGCAGTGCTCCCGTGGAAAGGGAGACCCAGTACTTC.

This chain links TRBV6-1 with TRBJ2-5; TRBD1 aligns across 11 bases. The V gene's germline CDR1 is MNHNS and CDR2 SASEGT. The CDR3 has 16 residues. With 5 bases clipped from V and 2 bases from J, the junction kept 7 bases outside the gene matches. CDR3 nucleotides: TGTGCCAGCAGTACCACCGGGACAGGGGGGCAAGAGACCCAGTACTTC. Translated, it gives CASSTTGTGGQETQYF.

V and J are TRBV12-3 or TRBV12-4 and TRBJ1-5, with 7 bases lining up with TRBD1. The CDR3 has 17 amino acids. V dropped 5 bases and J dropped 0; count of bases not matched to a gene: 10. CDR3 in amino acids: CASSRQGGGYSNQPQHF. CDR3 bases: TGTGCCAGCAGTCGACAGGGAGGGGGCTATAGCAATCAGCCCCAGCATTTT.

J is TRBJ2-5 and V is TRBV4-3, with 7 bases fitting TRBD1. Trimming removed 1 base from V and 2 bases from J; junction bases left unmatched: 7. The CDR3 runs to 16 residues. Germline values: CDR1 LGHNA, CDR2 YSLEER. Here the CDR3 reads CASSQGPPTGQETQYF. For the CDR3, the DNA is TGCGCCAGCAGCCAAGGCCCACCGACAGGGCAAGAGACCCAGTACTTC.

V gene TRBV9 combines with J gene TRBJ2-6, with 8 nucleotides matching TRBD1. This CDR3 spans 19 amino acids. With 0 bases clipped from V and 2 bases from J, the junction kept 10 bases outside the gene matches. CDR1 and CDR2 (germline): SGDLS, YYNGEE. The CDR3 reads CASSVVQGAGSAGANVLTF. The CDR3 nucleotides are TGTGCCAGCAGCGTAGTTCAGGGGGCTGGCTCGGCTGGGGCCAACGTCCTGACTTTC. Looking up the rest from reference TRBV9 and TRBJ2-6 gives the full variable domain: DSGVTQTPKHLITATGQRVTLRCSPRSGDLSVYWYQQSLDQGLQFLIQYYNGEERAKGNILERFSAQQFPDLHSELNLSSLELGDSALYFCASSVVQGAGSAGANVLTFGAGSRLTVL.